This T cell receptor (beta chain) was profiled in a study of blood T cell repertoires in COVID-19. Original analysis: Scientists estimated how many nucleated cells there were by amplifying reference gene primers. Sequencing was performed with immunoSEQ multiplex PCR; in TCRdb, only in-frame clones are kept and a portion is missing. That table supplies the V and J calls and clone size; D and trimming were determined from the DNA. The data show some 250,000 clones, around nine tenths seen once. Germline V lookup: CDR1 GTSNPN, CDR2 SVGIG (reference sequence). V trimming: 2 bases; J trimming: 2 bases; junction bases outside the gene matches: 7. This CDR3 has 16 amino acids.

The rearrangement uses TRBV30 and TRBJ2-1; 9 nucleotides match TRBD1. This TCR was recovered from a young man with active or convalescent COVID-19. The sequencing input was peripheral blood. The CDR3 loop reads CAWSYPGQGTYNEQFF. DNA for the CDR3: TGTGCCTGGAGTTACCCGGGACAGGGAACCTACAATGAGCAGTTCTTC. The full variable domain, completed using reference TRBV30 and TRBJ2-1, is SQTIHQWPATLVQPVGSPLSLECTVEGTSNPNLYWYRQAAGRGLQLLFYSVGIGQISSEVPQNLSASRPQDRQFILSSKKLLLSDSGFYLCAWSYPGQGTYNEQFFGPGTRLTVL.